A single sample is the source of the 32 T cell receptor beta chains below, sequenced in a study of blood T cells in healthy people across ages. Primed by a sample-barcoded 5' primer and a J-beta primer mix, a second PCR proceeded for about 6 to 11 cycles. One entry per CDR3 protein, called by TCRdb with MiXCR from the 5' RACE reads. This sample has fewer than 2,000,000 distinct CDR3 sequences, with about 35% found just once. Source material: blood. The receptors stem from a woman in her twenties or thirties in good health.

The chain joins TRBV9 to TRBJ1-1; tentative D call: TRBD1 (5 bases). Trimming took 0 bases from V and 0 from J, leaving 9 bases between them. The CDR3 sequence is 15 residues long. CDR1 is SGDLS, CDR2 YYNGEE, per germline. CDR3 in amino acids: CASSVGGRLNTEAFF. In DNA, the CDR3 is TGTGCCAGCAGCGTAGGGGGACGGTTGAACACTGAAGCTTTCTTT.

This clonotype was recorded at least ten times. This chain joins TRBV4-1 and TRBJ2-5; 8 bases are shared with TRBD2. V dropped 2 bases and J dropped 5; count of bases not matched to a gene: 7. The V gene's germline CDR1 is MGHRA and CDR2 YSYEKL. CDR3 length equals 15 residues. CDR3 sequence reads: CASSQIPGGLETQYF. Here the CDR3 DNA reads TGCGCCAGCAGCCAAATTCCGGGGGGGCTGGAGACCCAGTACTTC.

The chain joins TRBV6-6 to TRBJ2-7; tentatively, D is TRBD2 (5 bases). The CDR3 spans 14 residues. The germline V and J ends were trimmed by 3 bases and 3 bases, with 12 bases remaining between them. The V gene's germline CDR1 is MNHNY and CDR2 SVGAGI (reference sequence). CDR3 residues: CASSYTSRGYEQYF. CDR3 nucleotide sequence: TGTGCCAGCAGTTATACATCCCGGGGCTACGAGCAGTACTTC.

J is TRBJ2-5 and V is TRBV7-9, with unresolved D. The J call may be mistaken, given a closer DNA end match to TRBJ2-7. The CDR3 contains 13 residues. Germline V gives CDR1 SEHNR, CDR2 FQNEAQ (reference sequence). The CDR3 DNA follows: TGTGCCAGCAGCTTAGCCCCCTACGACGAGCAGTACTTC. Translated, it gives CASSLAPYDEQYF.

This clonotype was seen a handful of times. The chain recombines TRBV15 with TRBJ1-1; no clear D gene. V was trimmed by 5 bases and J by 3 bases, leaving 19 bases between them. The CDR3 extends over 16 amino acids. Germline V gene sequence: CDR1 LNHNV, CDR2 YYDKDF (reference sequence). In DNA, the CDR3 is TGTGCCACCAGCGGAGGCACAGAATTGTCGGACACTGAAGCTTTCTTT. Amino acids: CATSGGTELSDTEAFF.

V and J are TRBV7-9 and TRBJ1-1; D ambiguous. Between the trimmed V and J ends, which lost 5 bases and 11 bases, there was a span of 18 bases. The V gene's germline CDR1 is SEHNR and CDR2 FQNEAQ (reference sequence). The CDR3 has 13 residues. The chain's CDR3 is CASSPTSAPVAFF. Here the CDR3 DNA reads TGTGCCAGCAGCCCTACGTCGGCACCAGTTGCTTTCTTT.

The CDR3 protein is CASSAAGGGNEQFF. The CDR3 DNA sequence: TGTGCCAGCTCCGCCGCAGGGGGAGGTAATGAGCAGTTCTTC. The chain recombines TRBV18 with TRBJ2-1; D possibly corresponds to TRBD1 (7 bases). V lost 6 bases to trimming and J lost 7 bases, with 16 bases between them. Germline CDR1 KGHSH, CDR2 LQKENI. The CDR3 is 14 residues long.

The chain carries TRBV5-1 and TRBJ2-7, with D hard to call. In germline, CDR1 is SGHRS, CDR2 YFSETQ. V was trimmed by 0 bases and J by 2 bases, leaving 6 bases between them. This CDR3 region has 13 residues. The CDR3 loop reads CASSLAWPYEQYF. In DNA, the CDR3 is TGCGCCAGCAGCTTGGCCTGGCCCTACGAGCAGTACTTC.

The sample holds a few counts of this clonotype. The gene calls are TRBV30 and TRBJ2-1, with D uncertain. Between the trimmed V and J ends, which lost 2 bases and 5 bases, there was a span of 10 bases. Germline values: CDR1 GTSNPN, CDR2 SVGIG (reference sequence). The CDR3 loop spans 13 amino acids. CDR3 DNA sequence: TGTGCCTGGAGTACCTCCTCGAACAATGAGCAGTTCTTC. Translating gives CAWSTSSNNEQFF. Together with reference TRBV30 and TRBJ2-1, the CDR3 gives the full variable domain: SQTIHQWPATLVQPVGSPLSLECTVEGTSNPNLYWYRQAAGRGLQLLFYSVGIGQISSEVPQNLSASRPQDRQFILSSKKLLLSDSGFYLCAWSTSSNNEQFFGPGTRLTVL.

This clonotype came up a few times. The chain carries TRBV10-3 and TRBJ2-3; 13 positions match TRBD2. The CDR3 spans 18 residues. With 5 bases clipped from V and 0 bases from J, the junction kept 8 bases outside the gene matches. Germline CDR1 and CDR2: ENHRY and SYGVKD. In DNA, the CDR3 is TGTGCCATCAGTTGGACTAGCGGGGGAGAGACTAGCACAGATACGCAGTATTTT. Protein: CAISWTSGGETSTDTQYF.

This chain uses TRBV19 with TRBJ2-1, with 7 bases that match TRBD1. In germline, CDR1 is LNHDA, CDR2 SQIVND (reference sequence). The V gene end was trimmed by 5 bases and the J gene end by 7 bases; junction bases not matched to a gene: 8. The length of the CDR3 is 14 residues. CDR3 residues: CASSYRQGWNEQFF. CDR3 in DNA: TGTGCCAGTAGTTATCGACAGGGCTGGAATGAGCAGTTCTTC.

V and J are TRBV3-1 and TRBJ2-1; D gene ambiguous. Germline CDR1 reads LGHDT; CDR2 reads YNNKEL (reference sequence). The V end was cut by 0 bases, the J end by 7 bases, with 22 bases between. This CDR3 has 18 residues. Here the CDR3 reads CASSQDPALESAINEQFF. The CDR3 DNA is TGTGCCAGCAGCCAAGATCCGGCCCTAGAGAGCGCAATTAATGAGCAGTTCTTC.

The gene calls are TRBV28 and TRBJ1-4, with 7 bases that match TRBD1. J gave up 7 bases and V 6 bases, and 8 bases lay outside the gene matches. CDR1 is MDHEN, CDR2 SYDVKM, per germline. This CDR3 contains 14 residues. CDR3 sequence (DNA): TGTGCCAGCAGACCGACAGGGCCTGGTGAAAAACTGTTTTTT. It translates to CASRPTGPGEKLFF.

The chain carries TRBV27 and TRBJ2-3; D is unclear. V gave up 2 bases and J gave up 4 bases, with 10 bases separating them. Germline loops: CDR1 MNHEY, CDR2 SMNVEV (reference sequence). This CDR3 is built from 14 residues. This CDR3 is CASSLGVKADTQYF. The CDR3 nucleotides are TGTGCCAGCAGTTTAGGAGTTAAAGCAGATACGCAGTATTTT.

The DNA of the CDR3 is TGTGCCAGCAGCCACCCCCGACCCCCACTAGCGGGGGGGCTAAAAAGTAACACAGATACGCAGTATTTT. Its translation: CASSHPRPPLAGGLKSNTDTQYF. The chain is built from TRBV3-1 and TRBJ2-3; 13 bases align to TRBD2. Germline V gene lookup returns CDR1 LGHDT and CDR2 YNNKEL (reference sequence). This CDR3 contains 23 residues. Unmatched junction bases numbered 23, after V lost 3 bases and J lost 2 bases.

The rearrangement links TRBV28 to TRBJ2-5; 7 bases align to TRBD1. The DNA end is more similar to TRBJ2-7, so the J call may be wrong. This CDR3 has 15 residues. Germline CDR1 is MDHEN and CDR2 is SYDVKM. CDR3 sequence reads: CASSFNQGDTYEQYF. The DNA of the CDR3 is TGTGCCAGCAGTTTCAACCAGGGGGACACCTACGAGCAGTACTTC.

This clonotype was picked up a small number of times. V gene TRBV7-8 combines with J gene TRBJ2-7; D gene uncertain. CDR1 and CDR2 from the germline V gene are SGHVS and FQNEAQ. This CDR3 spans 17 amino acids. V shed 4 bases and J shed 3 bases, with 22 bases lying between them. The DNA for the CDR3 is TGTGCCAGCAGCTCTAAACCCCTAGGGCTCGCTGACTACGAGCAGTACTTC. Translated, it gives CASSSKPLGLADYEQYF.

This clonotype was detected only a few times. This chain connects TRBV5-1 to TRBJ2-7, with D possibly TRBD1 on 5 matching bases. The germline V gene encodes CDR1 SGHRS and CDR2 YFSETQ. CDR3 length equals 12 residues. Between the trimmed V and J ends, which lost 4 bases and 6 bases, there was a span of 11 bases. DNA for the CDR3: TGCGCCAGCAGCCCAGACAGATTCGAGCAGTACTTC. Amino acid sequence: CASSPDRFEQYF.

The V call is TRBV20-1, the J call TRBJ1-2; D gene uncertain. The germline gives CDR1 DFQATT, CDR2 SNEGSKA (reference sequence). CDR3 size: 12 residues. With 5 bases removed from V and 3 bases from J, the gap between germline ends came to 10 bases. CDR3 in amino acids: CSAGAEDYGYTF. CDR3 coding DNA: TGCAGTGCTGGCGCTGAGGACTATGGCTACACCTTC.

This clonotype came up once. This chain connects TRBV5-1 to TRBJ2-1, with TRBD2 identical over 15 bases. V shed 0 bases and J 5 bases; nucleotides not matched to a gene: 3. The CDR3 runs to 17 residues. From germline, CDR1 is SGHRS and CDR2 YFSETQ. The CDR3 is CASSLGTSGRDDNEQFF. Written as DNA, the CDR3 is TGCGCCAGCAGCTTGGGGACTAGCGGGAGGGATGACAATGAGCAGTTCTTC.

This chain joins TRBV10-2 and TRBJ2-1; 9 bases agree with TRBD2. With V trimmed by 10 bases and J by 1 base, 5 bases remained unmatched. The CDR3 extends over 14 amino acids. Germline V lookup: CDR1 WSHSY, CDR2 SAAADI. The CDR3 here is CATVAGASYNEQFF. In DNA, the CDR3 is TGCGCCACCGTAGCGGGAGCTTCCTACAATGAGCAGTTCTTC.

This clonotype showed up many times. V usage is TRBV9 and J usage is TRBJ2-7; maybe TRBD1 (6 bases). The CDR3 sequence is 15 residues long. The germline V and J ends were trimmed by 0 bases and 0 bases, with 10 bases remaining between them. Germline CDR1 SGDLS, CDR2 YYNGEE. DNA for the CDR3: TGTGCCAGCAGCGTAGCTGGGACAAACTCCTACGAGCAGTACTTC. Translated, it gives CASSVAGTNSYEQYF. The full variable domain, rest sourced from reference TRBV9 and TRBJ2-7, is DSGVTQTPKHLITATGQRVTLRCSPRSGDLSVYWYQQSLDQGLQFLIQYYNGEERAKGNILERFSAQQFPDLHSELNLSSLELGDSALYFCASSVAGTNSYEQYFGPGTRLTVT.

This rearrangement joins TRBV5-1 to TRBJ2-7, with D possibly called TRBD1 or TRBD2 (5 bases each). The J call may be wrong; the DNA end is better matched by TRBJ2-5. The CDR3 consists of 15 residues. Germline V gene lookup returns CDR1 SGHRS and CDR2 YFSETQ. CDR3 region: CASSFSRGGGETQYF. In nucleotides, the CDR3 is TGCGCCAGCAGCTTTTCACGGGGTGGGGGAGAGACCCAGTACTTC.

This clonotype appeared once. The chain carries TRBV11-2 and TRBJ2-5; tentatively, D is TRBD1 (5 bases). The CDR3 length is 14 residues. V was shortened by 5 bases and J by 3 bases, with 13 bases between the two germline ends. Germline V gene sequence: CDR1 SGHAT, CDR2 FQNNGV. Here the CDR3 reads CASSPYGAEETQYF. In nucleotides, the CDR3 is TGTGCCAGCAGCCCGTATGGGGCTGAAGAGACCCAGTACTTC. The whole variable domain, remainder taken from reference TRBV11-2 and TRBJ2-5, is EAGVAQSPRYKIIEKRQSVAFWCNPISGHATLYWYQQILGQGPKLLIQFQNNGVVDDSQLPKDRFSAERLKGVDSTLKIQPAKLEDSAVYLCASSPYGAEETQYFGPGTRLLVL.

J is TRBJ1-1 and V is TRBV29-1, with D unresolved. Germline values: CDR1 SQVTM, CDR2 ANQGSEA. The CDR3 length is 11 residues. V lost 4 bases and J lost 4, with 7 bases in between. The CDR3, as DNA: TGCAGCGTTGTACAGCCCACTGAAGCTTTCTTT. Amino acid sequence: CSVVQPTEAFF.

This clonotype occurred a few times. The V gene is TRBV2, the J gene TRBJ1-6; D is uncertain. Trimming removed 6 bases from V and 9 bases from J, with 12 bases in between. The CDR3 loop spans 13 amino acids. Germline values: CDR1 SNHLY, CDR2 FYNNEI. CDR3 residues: CASRKSPGSPLHF. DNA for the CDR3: TGTGCCAGCAGGAAGAGTCCGGGTTCACCCCTCCACTTT.

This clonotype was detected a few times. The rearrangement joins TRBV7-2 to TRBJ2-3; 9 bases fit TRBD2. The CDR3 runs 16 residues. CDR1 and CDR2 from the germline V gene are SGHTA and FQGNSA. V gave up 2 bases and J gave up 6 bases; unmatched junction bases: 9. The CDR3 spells CASSLRGSGSWDTQYF. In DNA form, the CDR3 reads TGTGCCAGCAGCTTAAGAGGTAGCGGGAGTTGGGATACGCAGTATTTT.

The CDR3 here is CASRGVAGGLETQYF. In DNA, the CDR3 is TGTGCCAGCCGTGGAGTAGCGGGGGGGCTGGAGACCCAGTACTTC. V and J are TRBV2 and TRBJ2-7, with 11 nucleotides matching TRBD2. The J call may be wrong; the DNA end is better matched by TRBJ2-5. CDR3 length: 15 amino acids. Germline loops: CDR1 SNHLY, CDR2 FYNNEI.

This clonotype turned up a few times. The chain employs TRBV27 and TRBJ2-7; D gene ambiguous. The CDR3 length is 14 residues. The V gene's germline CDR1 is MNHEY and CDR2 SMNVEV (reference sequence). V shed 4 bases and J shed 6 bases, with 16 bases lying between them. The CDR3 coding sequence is TGTGCCAGCAGTTCTATCGGCCGGGTGGGCGAGCAGTACTTC. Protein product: CASSSIGRVGEQYF.

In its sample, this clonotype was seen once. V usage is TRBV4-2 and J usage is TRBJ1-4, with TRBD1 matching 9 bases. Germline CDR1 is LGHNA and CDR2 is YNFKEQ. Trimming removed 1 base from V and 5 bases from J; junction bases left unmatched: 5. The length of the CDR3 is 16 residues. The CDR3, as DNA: TGTGCCAGCAGCCAAGGAACCGGGACAGGGAATGAAAAACTGTTTTTT. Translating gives CASSQGTGTGNEKLFF.

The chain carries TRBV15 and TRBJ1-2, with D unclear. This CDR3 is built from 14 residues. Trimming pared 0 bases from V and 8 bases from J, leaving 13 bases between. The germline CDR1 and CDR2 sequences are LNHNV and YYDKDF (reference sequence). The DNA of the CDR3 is TGTGCCACCAGCAGAGATACTATGGGTGGAGGCTACACCTTC. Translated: CATSRDTMGGGYTF.

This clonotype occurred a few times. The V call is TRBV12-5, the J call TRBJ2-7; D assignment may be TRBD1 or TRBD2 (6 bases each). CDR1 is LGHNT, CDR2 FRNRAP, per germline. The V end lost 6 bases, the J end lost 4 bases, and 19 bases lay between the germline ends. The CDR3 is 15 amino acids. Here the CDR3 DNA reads TGTGCTAGTGGGGGGCCCGGGGGCAGGTCTTACGAGCAGTACTTC. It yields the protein CASGGPGGRSYEQYF. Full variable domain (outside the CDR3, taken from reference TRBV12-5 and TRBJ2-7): DARVTQTPRHKVTEMGQEVTMRCQPILGHNTVFWYRQTMMQGLELLAYFRNRAPLDDSGMPKDRFSAEMPDATLATLKIQPSEPRDSAVYFCASGGPGGRSYEQYFGPGTRLTVT.